These 6 T cell receptor beta chains originate from one sample sequenced in a study of technical replicates of blood from a handful of donors (dated by TCRdb to the late 2010s). Library preparation employed the immunoSEQ multiplex PCR assay. TCRdb mirrors the immuneACCESS table, restricted to in-frame sequences. Some clones are absent from its copies; in checked studies, under half trace to an unresolved V gene, and the reason for the others is unknown. The sample records tens of thousands of clones, 90% to 95% of which are singletons. The top ten hold about 0.26% of the sample. The specimen sequenced was T cells isolated from PBMCs. These TCRs come from a human donor in good health.

This chain links TRBV27 with TRBJ1-1, with D tentatively TRBD1 (5 bases). Germline CDR1 is MNHEY and CDR2 is SMNVEV (reference sequence). The CDR3 extends over 14 amino acids. Deletions cut 6 bases from V and 0 bases from J, with 11 bases between. CDR3 sequence reads: CASSLGHLNTEAFF. CDR3 nucleotide sequence: TGTGCCAGCAGCCTAGGACACTTGAACACTGAAGCTTTCTTT.

The gene calls are TRBV7-9 and TRBJ2-7; TRBD2 aligns across 9 bases. The trim removed 5 bases at V and 2 bases at J, leaving 7 bases unmatched. This CDR3 region has 15 residues. The germline V gene has CDR1 SEHNR and CDR2 FQNEAQ (reference sequence). The CDR3 is CASSQLAGSTYEQYF. The CDR3 nucleotides read TGTGCCAGCAGCCAGCTAGCGGGGAGTACCTACGAGCAGTACTTC.

The table lists this clone with a count of one. This chain connects TRBV7-2 to TRBJ2-1; D is perhaps TRBD2 (6 bases). From germline, CDR1 is SGHTA and CDR2 FQGNSA. This CDR3 spans 17 amino acids. Trimming shortened V by 3 bases and J by 6 bases, and 21 bases separated the two germline ends. This CDR3 reads CASSFPLRTGGGNEQFF. The CDR3 DNA sequence: TGTGCCAGCAGCTTCCCTCTTCGAACCGGGGGAGGCAATGAGCAGTTCTTC.

CDR3 protein: CSVPQGQAISGANVLTF. CDR3 DNA sequence: TGCAGCGTTCCCCAAGGACAGGCCATCTCTGGGGCCAACGTCCTGACTTTC. The rearrangement joins TRBV29-1 to TRBJ2-6, with 7 bases aligning to TRBD1. The CDR3 runs 17 residues. Germline CDR1 reads SQVTM; CDR2 reads ANQGSEA. The J segment lost 0 bases and the V segment lost 5 bases, leaving 10 bases of the junction unmatched.

This chain joins TRBV9 and TRBJ2-3; no firm D call. CDR3 length equals 12 residues. CDR1 SGDLS and CDR2 YYNGEE come from the germline V gene. V gave up 2 bases and J gave up 6 bases, with 7 bases separating them. CDR3 amino acids: CASSVIGDTQYF. Here the CDR3 DNA reads TGTGCCAGCAGCGTCATCGGTGATACGCAGTATTTT.

The CDR3 reads CASSEASGTHEQFF. The CDR3 bases are TGTGCCAGCAGTGAGGCCAGCGGGACCCATGAGCAGTTCTTC. The chain couples TRBV2 to TRBJ2-1; 7 nucleotides align to TRBD2. Trimming removed 3 bases from V and 8 bases from J; junction bases left unmatched: 7. Germline V lookup: CDR1 SNHLY, CDR2 FYNNEI. This CDR3 region has 14 residues.